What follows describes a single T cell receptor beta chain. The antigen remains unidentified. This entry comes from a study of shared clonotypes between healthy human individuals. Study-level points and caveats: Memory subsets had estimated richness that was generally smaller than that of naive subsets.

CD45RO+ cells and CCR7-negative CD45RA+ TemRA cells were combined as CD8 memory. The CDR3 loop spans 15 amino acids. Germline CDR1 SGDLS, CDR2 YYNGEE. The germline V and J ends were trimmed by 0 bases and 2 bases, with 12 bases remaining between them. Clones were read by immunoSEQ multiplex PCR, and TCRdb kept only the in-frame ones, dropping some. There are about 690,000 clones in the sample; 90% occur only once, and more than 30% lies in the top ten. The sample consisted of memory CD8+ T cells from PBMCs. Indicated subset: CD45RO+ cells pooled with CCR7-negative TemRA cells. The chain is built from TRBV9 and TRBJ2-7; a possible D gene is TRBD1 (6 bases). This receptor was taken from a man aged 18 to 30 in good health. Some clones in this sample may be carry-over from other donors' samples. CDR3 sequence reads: CASSVDPGETYEQYF. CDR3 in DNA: TGTGCCAGCAGCGTAGATCCAGGGGAGACCTACGAGCAGTACTTC.